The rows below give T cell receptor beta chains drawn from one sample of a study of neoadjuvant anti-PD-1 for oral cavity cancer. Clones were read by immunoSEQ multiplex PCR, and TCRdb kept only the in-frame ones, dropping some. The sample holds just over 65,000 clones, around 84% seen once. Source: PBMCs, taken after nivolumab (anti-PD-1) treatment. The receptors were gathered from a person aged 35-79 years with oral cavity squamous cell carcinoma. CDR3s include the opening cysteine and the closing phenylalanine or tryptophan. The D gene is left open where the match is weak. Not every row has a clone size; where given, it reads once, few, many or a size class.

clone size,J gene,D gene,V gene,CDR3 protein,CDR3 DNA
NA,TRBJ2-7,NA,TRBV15,CATSRDRVGLAYEQYF,TGTGCCACCAGCAGAGATCGAGTGGGCCTTGCCTACGAGCAGTACTTC
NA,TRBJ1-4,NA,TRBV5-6,CASSLGGAEGEKLFF,TGTGCCAGCAGCTTGGGGGGCGCGGAAGGTGAAAAACTGTTTTTT
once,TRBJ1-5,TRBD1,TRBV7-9,CASSSQDRGNQPQHF,TGTGCCAGCAGCTCCCAGGACAGGGGTAATCAGCCCCAGCATTTT
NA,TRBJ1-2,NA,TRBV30,CAWTPGELIYGYTF,TGTGCCTGGACACCAGGCGAACTAATCTATGGCTACACCTTC
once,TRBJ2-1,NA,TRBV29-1,CSVELRETYNEQFF,TGCAGCGTTGAGTTGCGGGAAACCTACAATGAGCAGTTCTTC
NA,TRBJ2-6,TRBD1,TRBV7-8,CASSSGTGAVGANVLTF,TGTGCCAGCAGCTCCGGGACAGGGGCTGTTGGGGCCAACGTCCTGACTTTC
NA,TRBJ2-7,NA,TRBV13,CASSGGTTLREQYF,TGTGCCAGCAGCGGGGGGACAACCCTTCGCGAGCAGTACTTC
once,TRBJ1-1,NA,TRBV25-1,CASSASPSGARTEAFF,TGTGCCAGCAGTGCCAGCCCCTCGGGGGCGAGGACTGAAGCTTTCTTT
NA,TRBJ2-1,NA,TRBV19,CASRGRSDYNEQFF,TGTGCCAGTCGGGGGAGGTCAGACTACAATGAGCAGTTCTTC
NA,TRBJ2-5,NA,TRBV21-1,CASSKDRIGGEDDRLAEVQETQYF,TGTGCCAGCAGCAAAGATCGGATAGGGGGAGAGGATGACCGACTAGCGGAAGTCCAAGAGACCCAGTACTTC
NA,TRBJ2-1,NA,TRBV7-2,CASSSGVDSFGSYNEQFF,TGTGCCAGCAGCTCGGGGGTGGACTCGTTCGGCTCCTACAATGAGCAGTTCTTC